There are a few counts of the clone carrying this T cell receptor (beta chain). Its antigen is currently unknown. The sample originates from a study of response to subunit inactivated influenza vaccine. The study, taken as a whole, reports: A suggestion made by the authors is that each seasonal influenza vaccination recruits few new T cells.

One entry per CDR3 protein results from TCRdb running MiXCR on the RT-PCR reads. Of over 150,000 distinct CDR3 sequences listed, around 15% are singletons. Unmatched junction bases numbered 3, after V lost 0 bases and J lost 1 base. The CDR3 spans 16 residues. Germline assignment: CDR1 DFQATT and CDR2 SNEGSKA (reference sequence). This material consisted of CD8+ T cells sorted from PBMCs, taken about 5 days after vaccination. The source is a man over 45 who received an inactivated influenza vaccine. The chain combines TRBV20-1 with TRBJ2-1; 10 nucleotides match TRBD2. DNA for the CDR3: TGCAGTGCTAGAGAAACTAGCGGGACATCCTACAATGAGCAGTTCTTC. Amino acid sequence: CSARETSGTSYNEQFF.